The rows below give T cell receptor beta chains drawn from one sample of a study of blood T cell repertoires in COVID-19. TCRdb keeps only in-frame clones here, not all; method: immunoSEQ multiplex PCR. The table records 280,000 or so clones, around 86% of them present only once. Sequencing input: peripheral blood. These receptors all come from a human donor in a cohort sampled during active COVID-19. CDR3s leave out the opening cysteine and the closing phenylalanine or tryptophan.

J gene,V gene,CDR3 protein
TRBJ2-3,TRBV12-3/TRBV12-4,ASTIARGDTQY
TRBJ1-2,TRBV6-1,ASSEAPGLGYT
TRBJ1-1,TRBV7-8,ASSFATSTAMNTEAF
TRBJ1-1,TRBV18,ASSRSPMNTEAF
TRBJ2-2,TRBV6-1,ASSGRTSGSAGELF
TRBJ2-5,TRBV19,ASSTGWRGRASQETQY
TRBJ2-2,TRBV5-1,ASSVDRAGELF
TRBJ2-3,TRBV11-2,ASSLGRLAGVVDTQY
TRBJ2-7,TRBV28,ASSTATGGLYEQY
TRBJ2-1,TRBV12-3/TRBV12-4,ASSSQGNEQF
TRBJ2-5,TRBV4-3,ASSQGSGRAGTQY
TRBJ1-3,TRBV5-1,ASSAGVQGSSGNTIY
TRBJ2-1,TRBV9,ASSVGQGRDEQF
TRBJ2-1,TRBV4-2,ASSQGRADTYNEQF
TRBJ2-5,TRBV10-1,ASSEREGQETQY
TRBJ1-2,TRBV19,ASSIDRQSWAGEGYGYT
TRBJ1-2,TRBV18,ASSPQGVGYT
TRBJ2-3,TRBV28,ATRGHDTDTQY
TRBJ2-1,TRBV5-1,ASWSGVPYNEQF
TRBJ2-1,TRBV27,ASSLRGGITYNEQF
TRBJ1-5,TRBV15,ATSRDMGRQPQH
TRBJ2-3,TRBV7-3,ASSLTIANRGDTQY
TRBJ1-3,TRBV2,ASSGQGNTIY
TRBJ1-5,TRBV6-5,ASSLEQGNQPQH
TRBJ2-7,TRBV7-6,ASSTGTGLSYEQY
TRBJ1-3,TRBV5-6,ASSLGNSGNTIY
TRBJ1-5,TRBV19,ASMGAGSGVPPQH
TRBJ2-7,TRBV4-1,ASSQESTSYEQY
TRBJ2-3,TRBV24-1,ATSGSSGLQEGTDTQY
TRBJ1-2,TRBV28,ASNMGWTGNGYT